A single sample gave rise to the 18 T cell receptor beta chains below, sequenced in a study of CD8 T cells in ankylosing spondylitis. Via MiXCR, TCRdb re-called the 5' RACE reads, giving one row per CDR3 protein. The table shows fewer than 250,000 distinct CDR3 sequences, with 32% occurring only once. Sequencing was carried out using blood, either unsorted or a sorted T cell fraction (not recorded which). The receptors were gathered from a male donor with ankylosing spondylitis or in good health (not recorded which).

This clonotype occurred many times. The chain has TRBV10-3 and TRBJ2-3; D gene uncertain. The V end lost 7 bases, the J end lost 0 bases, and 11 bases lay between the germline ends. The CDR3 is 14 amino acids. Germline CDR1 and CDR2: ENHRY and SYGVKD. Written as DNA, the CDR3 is TGTGCCATCAAAGGCAGCTTCAGCACAGATACGCAGTATTTT. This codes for CAIKGSFSTDTQYF.

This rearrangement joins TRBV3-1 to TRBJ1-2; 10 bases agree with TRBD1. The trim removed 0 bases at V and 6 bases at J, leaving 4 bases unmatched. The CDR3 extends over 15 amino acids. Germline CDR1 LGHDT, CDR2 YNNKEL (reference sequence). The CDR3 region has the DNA TGTGCCAGCAGCCAAGATCTGGGACAGGGGCATGGCTACACCTTC. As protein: CASSQDLGQGHGYTF.

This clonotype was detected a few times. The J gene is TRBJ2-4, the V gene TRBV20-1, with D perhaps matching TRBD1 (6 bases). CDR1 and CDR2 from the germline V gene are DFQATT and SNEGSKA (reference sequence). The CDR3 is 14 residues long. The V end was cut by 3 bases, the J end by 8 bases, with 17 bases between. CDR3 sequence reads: CSASLAGEGYIQYF. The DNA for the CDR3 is TGCAGTGCTAGTCTTGCAGGGGAAGGGTACATTCAGTACTTC.

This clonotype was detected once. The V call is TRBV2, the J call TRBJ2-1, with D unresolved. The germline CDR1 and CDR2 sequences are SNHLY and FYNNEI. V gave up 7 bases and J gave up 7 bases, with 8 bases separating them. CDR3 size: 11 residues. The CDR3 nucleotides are TGTGCCAGCATTAGGGATAATGAGCAGTTCTTC. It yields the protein CASIRDNEQFF.

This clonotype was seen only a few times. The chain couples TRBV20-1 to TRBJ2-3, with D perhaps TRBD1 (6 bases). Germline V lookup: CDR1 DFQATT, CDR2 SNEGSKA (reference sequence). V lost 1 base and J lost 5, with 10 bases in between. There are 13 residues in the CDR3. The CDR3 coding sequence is TGCAGTGCTAGAGGTGGGGGCGTAGATACGCAGTATTTT. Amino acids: CSARGGGVDTQYF.

CDR3 in DNA: TGCAGCGTTGAACGGGAGGACAGAGAGACCTACGAGCAGTACTTC. It translates to CSVEREDRETYEQYF. The V call is TRBV29-1, the J call TRBJ2-7; possible D gene TRBD2, 7 bases. This CDR3 contains 15 residues. The germline CDR1 and CDR2 sequences are SQVTM and ANQGSEA. V shed 2 bases and J shed 2 bases, with 16 bases lying between them.

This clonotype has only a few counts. CDR3 DNA sequence: TGCAGTGCTAGTTTATCTGCCTACATCAGCACAGATACGCAGTATTTT. This encodes CSASLSAYISTDTQYF. This chain joins TRBV20-1 and TRBJ2-3; the D is unclear. V was clipped by 3 bases and J by 0 bases, with 16 bases between them. CDR1 and CDR2 (germline): DFQATT, SNEGSKA (reference sequence). This CDR3 region has 16 residues.

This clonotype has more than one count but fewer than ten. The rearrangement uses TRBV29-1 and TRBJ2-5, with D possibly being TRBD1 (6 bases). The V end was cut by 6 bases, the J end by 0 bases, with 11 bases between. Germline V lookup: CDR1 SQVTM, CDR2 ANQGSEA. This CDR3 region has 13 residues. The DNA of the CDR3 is TGCAGCGTCGCCGGACAGAACCAAGAGACCCAGTACTTC. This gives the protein CSVAGQNQETQYF.

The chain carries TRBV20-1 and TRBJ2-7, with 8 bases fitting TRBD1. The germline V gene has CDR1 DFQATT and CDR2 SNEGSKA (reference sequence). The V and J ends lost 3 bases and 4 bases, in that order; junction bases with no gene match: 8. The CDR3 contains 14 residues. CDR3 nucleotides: TGCAGTGCTAGGGGCCTCGGGACAGGATACGAGCAGTACTTC. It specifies CSARGLGTGYEQYF.

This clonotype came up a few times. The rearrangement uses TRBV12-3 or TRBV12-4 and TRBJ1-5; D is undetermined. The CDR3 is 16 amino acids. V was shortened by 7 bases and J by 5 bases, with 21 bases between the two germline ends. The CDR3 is CASTLSYSRNYQPQHF. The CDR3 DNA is TGTGCCAGCACCCTGTCGTACAGCCGAAATTATCAGCCCCAGCATTTT.

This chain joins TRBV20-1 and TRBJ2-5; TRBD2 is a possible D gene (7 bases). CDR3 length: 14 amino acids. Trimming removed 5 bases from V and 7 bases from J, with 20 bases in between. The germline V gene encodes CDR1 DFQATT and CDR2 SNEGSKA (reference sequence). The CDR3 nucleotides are TGCAGTGCTGATCACTACTGGGGGGGCCTGACCCAGTACTTC. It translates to CSADHYWGGLTQYF.

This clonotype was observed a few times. CDR3 residues: CSAGLGQLGRAEAFF. The CDR3 DNA reads as TGCAGTGCTGGCCTCGGGCAGCTAGGGCGGGCTGAAGCTTTCTTT. The rearrangement uses TRBV20-1 and TRBJ1-1; no clear D. The ends were cut back, 5 bases at V and 6 bases at J, with 22 bases in the middle. The V gene's germline CDR1 is DFQATT and CDR2 SNEGSKA (reference sequence). The CDR3 consists of 15 residues.

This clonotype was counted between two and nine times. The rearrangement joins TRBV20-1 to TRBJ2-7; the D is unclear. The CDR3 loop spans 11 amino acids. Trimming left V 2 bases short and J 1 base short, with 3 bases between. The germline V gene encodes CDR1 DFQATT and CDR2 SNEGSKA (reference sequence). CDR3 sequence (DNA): TGCAGTGCTAGAATTTCCTACGAGCAGTACTTC. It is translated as CSARISYEQYF.

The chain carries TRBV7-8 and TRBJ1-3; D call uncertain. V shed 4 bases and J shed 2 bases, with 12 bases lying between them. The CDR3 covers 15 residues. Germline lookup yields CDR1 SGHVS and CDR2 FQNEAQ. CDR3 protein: CASSSQGSPGNTIYF. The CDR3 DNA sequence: TGTGCCAGCAGCTCCCAAGGTTCTCCTGGAAACACCATATATTTT. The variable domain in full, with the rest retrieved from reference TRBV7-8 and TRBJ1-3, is GAGVSQSPRYKVAKRGQDVALRCDPISGHVSLFWYQQALGQGPEFLTYFQNEAQLDKSGLPSDRFFAERPEGSVSTLKIQRTQQEDSAVYLCASSSQGSPGNTIYFGEGSWLTVV.

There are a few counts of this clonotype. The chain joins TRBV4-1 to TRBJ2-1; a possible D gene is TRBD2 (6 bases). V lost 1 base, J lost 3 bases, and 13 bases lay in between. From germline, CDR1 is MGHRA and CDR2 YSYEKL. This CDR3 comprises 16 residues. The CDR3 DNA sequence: TGCGCCAGCAGCCAAGGCTTGGCGGGGCGCTACAATGAGCAGTTCTTC. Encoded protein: CASSQGLAGRYNEQFF.

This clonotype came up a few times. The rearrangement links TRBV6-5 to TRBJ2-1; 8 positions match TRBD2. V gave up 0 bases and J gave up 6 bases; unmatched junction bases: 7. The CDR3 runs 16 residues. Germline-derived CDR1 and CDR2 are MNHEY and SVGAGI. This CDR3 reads CASSYSISGDPNEQFF. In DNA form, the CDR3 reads TGTGCCAGCAGTTACTCGATTAGCGGGGACCCCAATGAGCAGTTCTTC.

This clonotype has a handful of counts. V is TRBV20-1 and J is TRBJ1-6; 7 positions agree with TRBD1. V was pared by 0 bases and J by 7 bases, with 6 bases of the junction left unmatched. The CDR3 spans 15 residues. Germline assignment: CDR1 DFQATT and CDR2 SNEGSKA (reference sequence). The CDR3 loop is CSAREETGYNSPLHF. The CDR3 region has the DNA TGCAGTGCTAGAGAAGAGACAGGGTACAATTCACCCCTCCACTTT.

CDR3 nucleotides: TGCAGCGTTGAAGGAAGGGTGGATAGCGCCTACAATGAGCAGTTCTTC. This encodes CSVEGRVDSAYNEQFF. V is TRBV29-1 and J is TRBJ2-1; D may be TRBD2 (5 bases). Trimming shortened V by 1 base and J by 2 bases, and 15 bases separated the two germline ends. The germline CDR1 and CDR2 sequences are SQVTM and ANQGSEA. This CDR3 is 16 amino acids long.